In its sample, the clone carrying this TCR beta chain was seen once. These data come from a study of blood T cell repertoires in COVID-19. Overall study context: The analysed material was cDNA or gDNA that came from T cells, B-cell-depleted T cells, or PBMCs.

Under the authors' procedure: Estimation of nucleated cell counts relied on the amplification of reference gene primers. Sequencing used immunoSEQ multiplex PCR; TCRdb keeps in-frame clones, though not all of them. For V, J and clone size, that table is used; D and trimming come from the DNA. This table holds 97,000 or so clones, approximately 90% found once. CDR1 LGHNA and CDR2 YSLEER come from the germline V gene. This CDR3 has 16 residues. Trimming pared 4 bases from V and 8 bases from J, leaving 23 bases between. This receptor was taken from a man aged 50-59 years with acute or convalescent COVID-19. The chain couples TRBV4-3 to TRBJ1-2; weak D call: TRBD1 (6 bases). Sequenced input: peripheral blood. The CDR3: CASSLRLSGHYQGYTF. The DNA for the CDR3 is TGCGCCAGCAGCCTAAGACTCTCGGGACACTACCAGGGCTACACCTTC.